The source of this T cell receptor (beta chain) is a study of cytomegalovirus exposure and HLA in healthy donors (dated by TCRdb to about 2017). Regarding the complete study: According to a later analysis, the approximately 130 validation repertoires were produced on the same platform as the roughly 600 repertoires of the first cohort. The study aimed to test whether cataloging public T cell receptors could reveal signatures of past pathogen exposure. In addition to the first cohort of 666 subjects, a separate validation cohort of approximately 130 different subjects was used. To predict cytomegalovirus infection status, the study brought together high-throughput TCR immunosequencing, statistical association of individual TCRs with disease status, and machine learning.

The count of this clone is one. This clone's antigen is unknown. No base quality information exists; no much larger clone differs at one position. The paper as a whole reports these results and caveats: The classifier was reported to diagnose cytomegalovirus status with high specificity and sensitivity in both the original cohort and the validation cohort. In the study, 150 to 200 TCR beta chains were listed as associated with cytomegalovirus. A later analysis lacked HLA typing for the validation cohort, so it scored co-occurrence in that cohort across all 120 or so repertoires. Three of the identified cytomegalovirus-associated TCR beta chains were confirmed in vitro to be specific for cytomegalovirus antigens. Most TCR sequences were observed very rarely across donors, whereas some public TCRs were present in many individuals. According to the authors, the approach could potentially be generalized to other disease states and immunological phenotypes. In a later analysis, TCRs clustered in the first cohort were found to also tend to co-occur in the 120 or so validation repertoires, with approximately 93% of cluster scores above 0.

Library preparation employed the immunoSEQ multiplex PCR assay. Regarding the original processing steps: A statistical classification framework was built to diagnose cytomegalovirus status from the catalog of TCR beta chain sequences. Held by TCRdb, this immuneACCESS table contains in-frame sequences only and omits some clones. Under half of the omission traces to an unresolved V gene where checked; the cause of the rest is unknown. That table supplies the V and J calls and clone size; D and trimming were determined from the DNA. The sample table records over 250,000 clones; just over 85% of these occur just once. The ten most abundant clones make up approximately 1% of the sample. The junction shows trimming of 7 bases on V and 3 bases on J, and the gene matches do not reach 4 bases of it. The CDR3 has 14 amino acids, counting the end cysteine and phenylalanine. Only the CDR3 part of the read is kept: 42 bases, read in frame from the first base. Taken from the germline V gene, the CDR1 and CDR2 loops are SGHDT and YYEEEE.

Separate from the approximately 700-subject first cohort, the validation cohort of 120 subjects was the group to which the donors belonged. Sequencing was carried out using PBMCs. The chain uses TRBV5-6 and TRBJ2-1, with 10 bases matching TRBD2. This TCR was recovered from a woman under 30 in good health and CMV-seronegative. The DNA sequence follows: TGTGCCAGCTTTAGGACTAGCGGCTACAATGAGCAGTTCTTC. Translation gives CASFRTSGYNEQFF.